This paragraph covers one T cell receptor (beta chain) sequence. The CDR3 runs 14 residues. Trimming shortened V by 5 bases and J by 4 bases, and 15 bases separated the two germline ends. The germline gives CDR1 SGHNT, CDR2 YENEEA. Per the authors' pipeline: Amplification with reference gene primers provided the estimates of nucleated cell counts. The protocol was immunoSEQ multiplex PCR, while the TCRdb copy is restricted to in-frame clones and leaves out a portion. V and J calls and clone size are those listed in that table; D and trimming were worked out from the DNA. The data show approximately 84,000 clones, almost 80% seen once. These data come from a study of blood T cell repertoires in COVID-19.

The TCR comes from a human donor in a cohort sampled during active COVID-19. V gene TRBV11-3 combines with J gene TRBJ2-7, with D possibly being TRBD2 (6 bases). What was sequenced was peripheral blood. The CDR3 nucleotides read TGTGCCAGCAGCCTCAGGTCTGCGGGGTACGAGCAGTACTTC. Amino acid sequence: CASSLRSAGYEQYF.